What follows are 24 T cell receptor beta chains derived from one specimen sequenced in a study of OX40 agonist ivuxolimab in advanced cancers. Repertoires were generated with immunoSEQ multiplex PCR, while TCRdb's copy carries only in-frame clones and drops some. The table records about 47,000 clones, 81% of them present only once. The specimen was CD4+ or CD8+ T cells sorted from blood, collected in a trial of the OX40 agonist ivuxolimab. All receptors derive from an adult with an advanced solid tumor such as melanoma, head and neck, liver or kidney cancer.

The chain's CDR3 is CASSPTHPPGNTIYF. The CDR3 DNA follows: TGTGCCAGCAGCCCCACGCACCCGCCTGGAAACACCATATATTTT. This chain joins TRBV9 and TRBJ1-3; D is unresolved. The length of the CDR3 is 15 residues. The germline V gene encodes CDR1 SGDLS and CDR2 YYNGEE. Trimming took 4 bases from V and 2 from J, leaving 13 bases between them.

V gene TRBV5-6 combines with J gene TRBJ1-2, with 9 positions matching TRBD1. The CDR3 sequence is 15 residues long. CDR1 SGHDT and CDR2 YYEEEE come from the germline V gene. J was trimmed by 5 bases and V by 1 base; bases with no gene match: 6. The CDR3 protein is CASSLQGQGFYGYTF. Written as DNA, the CDR3 is TGTGCCAGCAGCTTGCAGGGACAGGGATTTTATGGCTACACCTTC.

The rearrangement uses TRBV27 and TRBJ1-1; 8 bases are a match to TRBD1. V gave up 4 bases and J gave up 1 base; unmatched junction bases: 2. The CDR3 spans 14 residues. Germline V gene sequence: CDR1 MNHEY, CDR2 SMNVEV (reference sequence). In nucleotides, the CDR3 is TGTGCCAGCAGTTCTGGACAGGGGAACACTGAAGCTTTCTTT. This sequence encodes CASSSGQGNTEAFF.

This clone was observed a single time. The chain links TRBV9 to TRBJ2-7; the D gene is possibly TRBD2 (6 bases). This CDR3 contains 14 residues. The germline CDR1 and CDR2 sequences are SGDLS and YYNGEE. V lost 4 bases to trimming and J lost 4 bases, with 15 bases between them. This CDR3 is CASSPDLGTYEQYF. CDR3 DNA sequence: TGTGCCAGCAGCCCCGATTTGGGGACTTACGAGCAGTACTTC.

The V gene is TRBV27, the J gene TRBJ2-7; D assignment may be TRBD1 or TRBD2 (5 bases each). The CDR3 loop spans 14 amino acids. CDR1 and CDR2 (germline): MNHEY, SMNVEV (reference sequence). Trimming shortened V by 5 bases and J by 7 bases, and 18 bases separated the two germline ends. CDR3: CASSDLGEISEQYF. For the CDR3, the DNA is TGTGCCAGCAGTGACCTAGGGGAGATCAGTGAGCAGTACTTC.

This clone was seen a single time. The chain joins TRBV9 to TRBJ2-1; the match to TRBD1 covers 9 bases. The trim removed 3 bases at V and 9 bases at J, leaving 10 bases unmatched. The length of the CDR3 is 15 residues. Germline CDR1 reads SGDLS; CDR2 reads YYNGEE. The CDR3 loop is CASSEAGTGFGEQFF. CDR3 nucleotides: TGTGCCAGCAGCGAGGCCGGGACAGGGTTTGGTGAGCAGTTCTTC.

The gene calls are TRBV2 and TRBJ1-1; possible D gene TRBD1, 5 bases. The length of the CDR3 is 13 residues. Trimming cost V 2 bases and J 6 bases, with 10 bases left between them. Germline V CDR1 and CDR2: SNHLY, FYNNEI. The CDR3 nucleotides are TGTGCCAGCAGTGAACTCGGGGGACCTGAAGCTTTCTTT. Translating gives CASSELGGPEAFF.

Turning to this clone: Other DNA sequences from this sample encode an identical CDR3 as well. The chain joins TRBV6-6 to TRBJ1-1; D gene unclear. Germline values: CDR1 MNHNY, CDR2 SVGAGI (reference sequence). Deletions cut 3 bases from V and 2 bases from J, with 10 bases between. There are 14 residues in the CDR3. CDR3 loop: CASSYGGENTEAFF. CDR3 sequence (DNA): TGTGCCAGCAGTTATGGCGGGGAAAACACTGAAGCTTTCTTT.

This clone has a handful of counts. The CDR3 loop reads CASSKQGHTEAFF. The CDR3 DNA reads TGTGCCAGCAGTAAACAGGGGCACACTGAAGCTTTCTTT. The chain carries TRBV6-1 and TRBJ1-1; 7 positions match TRBD1. This CDR3 is built from 13 residues. J gave up 3 bases and V 5 bases, and 3 bases lay outside the gene matches. Germline CDR1 reads MNHNS; CDR2 reads SASEGT.

A word on this clone: This specimen includes other DNA sequences encoding the same CDR3. The chain recombines TRBV11-2 with TRBJ2-7; D call uncertain. The CDR3 length is 11 residues. Deletions cut 5 bases from V and 3 bases from J, with 5 bases between. CDR1 and CDR2 (germline): SGHAT, FQNNGV. CDR3 residues: CASSPGYEQYF. The DNA for the CDR3 is TGTGCCAGCAGCCCCGGCTACGAGCAGTACTTC. The whole variable domain, filled in from reference TRBV11-2 and TRBJ2-7, reads EAGVAQSPRYKIIEKRQSVAFWCNPISGHATLYWYQQILGQGPKLLIQFQNNGVVDDSQLPKDRFSAERLKGVDSTLKIQPAKLEDSAVYLCASSPGYEQYFGPGTRLTVT.

The rearrangement links TRBV7-9 to TRBJ1-5; D is perhaps TRBD1 (5 bases). Per germline, CDR1 SEHNR and CDR2 FQNEAQ (reference sequence). The V end was cut by 4 bases, the J end by 2 bases, with 12 bases between. The CDR3 sequence is 15 residues long. CDR3 sequence: CASSWGVAGNQPQHF. In DNA form, the CDR3 reads TGTGCCAGCAGCTGGGGGGTTGCTGGCAATCAGCCCCAGCATTTT.

The chain links TRBV13 to TRBJ1-5, with TRBD1 matching over 12 bases. The germline V gene has CDR1 PRHDT and CDR2 FYEKMQ (reference sequence). With V trimmed by 1 base and J by 3 bases, 4 bases remained unmatched. The CDR3 contains 17 residues. CDR3 nucleotide sequence: TGTGCCAGCAGCTTAGCGGGGACAGGGGGCAACAATCAGCCCCAGCATTTT. Translated: CASSLAGTGGNNQPQHF.

This clone was detected only a few times. The rearrangement uses TRBV28 and TRBJ2-7; a possible D gene is TRBD2 (6 bases). Looked up from germline, CDR1 is MDHEN and CDR2 is SYDVKM. Trimming pared 2 bases from V and 6 bases from J, leaving 11 bases between. The CDR3 sequence is 13 residues long. The CDR3 DNA reads as TGTGCCAGCAGTTTAGGACTACGTAGCGAGCAGTACTTC. It yields the protein CASSLGLRSEQYF.

The rearrangement joins TRBV5-5 to TRBJ2-7; maybe TRBD1 (6 bases). CDR3 length equals 14 residues. Germline CDR1 is SGHKS and CDR2 is YYEKEE (reference sequence). V was shortened by 4 bases and J by 4 bases, with 15 bases between the two germline ends. CDR3 DNA: TGTGCCAGCAGCGAGGGACACCTCTTTTACGAGCAGTACGTC. It is translated as CASSEGHLFYEQYV.

The chain uses TRBV10-3 and TRBJ2-5; TRBD2 aligns across 9 bases. V lost 3 bases, J lost 1 base, and 9 bases stayed unmatched. CDR1 and CDR2 (germline): ENHRY, SYGVKD. This CDR3 region has 17 residues. CDR3 in DNA: TGTGCCATCAGTGATAGGGGTAGCGGGGGCCTCCAAGAGACCCAGTACTTC. Translated: CAISDRGSGGLQETQYF.

The V call is TRBV6-5, the J call TRBJ1-1; no clear D. The CDR3 contains 13 residues. The V end was cut by 6 bases, the J end by 2 bases, with 10 bases between. In germline, CDR1 is MNHEY, CDR2 SVGAGI. The CDR3 spells CASSPTVNTEAFF. For the CDR3, the DNA is TGTGCCAGCAGCCCGACTGTTAACACTGAAGCTTTCTTT.

This chain joins TRBV5-6 and TRBJ1-1; D is perhaps TRBD1 (5 bases). This CDR3 has 12 amino acids. The germline CDR1 and CDR2 sequences are SGHDT and YYEEEE. The V and J ends lost 1 base and 7 bases respectively, with 8 bases between them. CDR3 region: CASSLMGVEAFF. The DNA of the CDR3 is TGTGCCAGCAGCTTGATGGGGGTTGAAGCTTTCTTT.

The chain uses TRBV6-5 and TRBJ1-2; 8 bases align to TRBD1. The trim removed 3 bases at V and 6 bases at J, leaving 6 bases unmatched. The length of the CDR3 is 14 residues. Per germline, CDR1 MNHEY and CDR2 SVGAGI. The CDR3: CASSYGTGHDGYTF. The CDR3 bases are TGTGCCAGCAGTTATGGGACAGGACACGATGGCTACACCTTC.

The chain recombines TRBV7-9 with TRBJ1-4; 9 bases line up with TRBD1. This CDR3 has 16 residues. V was pared by 1 base and J by 12 bases, with 12 bases of the junction left unmatched. Germline loops: CDR1 SEHNR, CDR2 FQNEAQ (reference sequence). As DNA, the CDR3 is TGTGCCAGCAGCTTAGGCCCGGGACAGGGTTTTCTGGAACTGTTTTTT. Protein sequence: CASSLGPGQGFLELFF.

The sample holds one count of this clone. The rearrangement uses TRBV29-1 and TRBJ2-2, with D perhaps TRBD2 (6 bases). The CDR3 totals 16 residues. V was pared by 3 bases and J by 2 bases, with 16 bases between. From germline, CDR1 is SQVTM and CDR2 ANQGSEA. CDR3 sequence reads: CSVEGPGLLNTGELFF. Here the CDR3 DNA reads TGCAGCGTTGAGGGGCCGGGACTCCTCAACACCGGGGAGCTGTTTTTT.

This clone was seen only once. V gene TRBV28 combines with J gene TRBJ2-3; 11 bases are a match to TRBD2. Germline assignment: CDR1 MDHEN and CDR2 SYDVKM. V shed 7 bases and J 4 bases; nucleotides not matched to a gene: 4. The CDR3 extends over 14 amino acids. This chain's CDR3 is CASKLAGEADTQYF. DNA for the CDR3: TGTGCCAGCAAACTAGCGGGAGAGGCAGATACGCAGTATTTT.

This chain connects TRBV7-9 to TRBJ2-7; 10 bases fit TRBD1. The germline gives CDR1 SEHNR, CDR2 FQNEAQ (reference sequence). CDR3 length: 18 residues. Trimming took 6 bases from V and 2 from J; bases not matched to a gene: 16. DNA for the CDR3: TGTGCCAGCAGAAGAGCCTCTAACCTTGGACAGGGGGCCTACGAGCAGTACTTC. Its translation is CASRRASNLGQGAYEQYF. Supplemented by reference TRBV7-9 and TRBJ2-7, the full variable domain reads DTGVSQNPRHKITKRGQNVTFRCDPISEHNRLYWYRQTLGQGPEFLTYFQNEAQLEKSRLLSDRFSAERPKGSFSTLEIQRTEQGDSAMYLCASRRASNLGQGAYEQYFGPGTRLTVT.

The J gene is TRBJ2-7, the V gene TRBV11-2; TRBD2 aligns across 9 bases. Germline V gene data show CDR1 as SGHAT and CDR2 as FQNNGV. The CDR3 runs 15 residues. Trimming took 1 base from V and 5 from J; bases not matched to a gene: 6. The CDR3 DNA is TGTGCCAGCAGCTTAGTCCTAGCGGGATGGAACGAGCAGTACTTC. It translates to CASSLVLAGWNEQYF.

This clone was counted between two and nine times. Compared with germline, one end of the junction differs, possibly owing to a read error. This chain connects TRBV19 to TRBJ2-1, with TRBD2 as a possible D gene (5 bases). Per the germline V gene, CDR1 is LNHDA and CDR2 is SQIVND (reference sequence). There are 13 residues in the CDR3. The CDR3 DNA is TGTGCCAGTAGTGTGGACTCCAACAATGAGCAGTTCTTC. Encoded protein: CASSVDSNNEQFF. The full variable domain, in which reference TRBV19 and TRBJ2-1 provide the parts outside the CDR3, is DGGITQSPKYLFRKEGQNVTLSCEQNLNHDAMYWYRQDPGQGLRLIYYSQIVNDFQKGDIAEGYSVSREKKESFPLTVTSAQKNPTAFYLCASSVDSNNEQFFGPGTRLTVL.